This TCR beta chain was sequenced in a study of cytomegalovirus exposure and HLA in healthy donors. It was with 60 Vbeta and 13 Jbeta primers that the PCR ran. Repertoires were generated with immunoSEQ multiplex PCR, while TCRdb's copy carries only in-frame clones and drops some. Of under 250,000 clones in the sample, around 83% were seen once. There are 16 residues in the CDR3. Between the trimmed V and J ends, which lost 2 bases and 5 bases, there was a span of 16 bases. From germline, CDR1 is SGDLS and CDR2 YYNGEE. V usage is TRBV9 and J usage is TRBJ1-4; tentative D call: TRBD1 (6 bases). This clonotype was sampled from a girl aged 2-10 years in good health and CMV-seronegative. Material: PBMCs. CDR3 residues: CASSVETGTSNEKLFF. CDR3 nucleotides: TGTGCCAGCAGCGTGGAAACAGGGACCTCAAATGAAAAACTGTTTTTT.